Presented here are 3 T cell receptor beta chains from one specimen sequenced in a study of Graves' ophthalmopathy and Graves' hyperthyroidism. As the template, RNA transcripts were used to amplify TCR beta CDR3 regions. Amplification began with first-round RT-PCR using HTBI primers, then second-round multiplex PCR was performed. MiXCR, run by TCRdb on the multiplex PCR reads, gives a single entry per CDR3 protein. The sample lists 660,000 or so distinct CDR3 sequences, about two fifths occurring once. The specimen was peripheral blood. The source is an adult man with Graves' ophthalmopathy.

This clonotype has a count of ten or more. The V gene is TRBV12-3 or TRBV12-4, the J gene TRBJ2-5, with 10 bases identical to TRBD2. V was clipped by 3 bases and J by 5 bases; unmatched bases: 6. This CDR3 has 15 amino acids. CDR3 in DNA: TGTGCCAGCAGTTTTTCGGGACTAGCGAAGGAGACCCAGTACTTC. Amino acid sequence: CASSFSGLAKETQYF.

This clonotype occurred many times. The rearrangement joins TRBV2 to TRBJ1-6; D gene ambiguous. Trimming removed 7 bases at V and 6 bases at J, with 13 bases between. Germline V gene data show CDR1 as SNHLY and CDR2 as FYNNEI. CDR3 length: 14 amino acids. The CDR3 DNA is TGTGCCAGCACTCCGGACTGGATTAATTCACCCCTCCACTTT. Residues: CASTPDWINSPLHF.

This clonotype was detected ten times or more. The V gene is TRBV20-1, the J gene TRBJ2-5, with 7 bases aligning to TRBD2. CDR1 is DFQATT and CDR2 is SNEGSKA in the germline V gene (reference sequence). The CDR3 length is 13 residues. V dropped 3 bases and J dropped 0; count of bases not matched to a gene: 1. CDR3 protein: CSASGRYQETQYF. CDR3 in DNA: TGCAGTGCTAGCGGGAGGTACCAAGAGACCCAGTACTTC.